This record concerns one T cell receptor (beta chain) sequence. These data are taken from a study of T-cell reconstitution after alpha-beta-depleted transplantation in children. Unique molecular identifiers tagged the TCRbeta library. TCRdb re-derived calls from the PCR reads in MiXCR, one entry per CDR3 protein. Among roughly 610,000 distinct CDR3 sequences listed, approximately 10% were seen once. This sequence was found in a human donor who donated a stem cell graft to a child with acute myeloid leukemia. The specimen comprised PBMCs from the stem cell graft donor, sampled from the stem cell graft.

CDR3 sequence: CSVGNGNTGELFF. The CDR3 region has the DNA TGCAGCGTTGGGAACGGAAACACCGGGGAGCTGTTTTTT. V usage is TRBV29-1 and J usage is TRBJ2-2; D call uncertain. The CDR3 is 13 residues long. CDR1 SQVTM and CDR2 ANQGSEA come from the germline V gene. The ends were cut back, 4 bases at V and 2 bases at J, with 8 bases in the middle.